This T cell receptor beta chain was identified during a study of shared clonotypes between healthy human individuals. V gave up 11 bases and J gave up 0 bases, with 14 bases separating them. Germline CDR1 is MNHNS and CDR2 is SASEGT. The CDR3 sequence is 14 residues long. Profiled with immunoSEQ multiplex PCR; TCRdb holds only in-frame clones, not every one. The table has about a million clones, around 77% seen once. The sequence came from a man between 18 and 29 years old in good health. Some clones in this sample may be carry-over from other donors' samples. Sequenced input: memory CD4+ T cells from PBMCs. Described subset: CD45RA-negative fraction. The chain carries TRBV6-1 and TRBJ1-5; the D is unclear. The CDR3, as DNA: TGTGCCTCGGAAGGGAGTTATAGCAATCAGCCCCAGCATTTT. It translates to CASEGSYSNQPQHF.